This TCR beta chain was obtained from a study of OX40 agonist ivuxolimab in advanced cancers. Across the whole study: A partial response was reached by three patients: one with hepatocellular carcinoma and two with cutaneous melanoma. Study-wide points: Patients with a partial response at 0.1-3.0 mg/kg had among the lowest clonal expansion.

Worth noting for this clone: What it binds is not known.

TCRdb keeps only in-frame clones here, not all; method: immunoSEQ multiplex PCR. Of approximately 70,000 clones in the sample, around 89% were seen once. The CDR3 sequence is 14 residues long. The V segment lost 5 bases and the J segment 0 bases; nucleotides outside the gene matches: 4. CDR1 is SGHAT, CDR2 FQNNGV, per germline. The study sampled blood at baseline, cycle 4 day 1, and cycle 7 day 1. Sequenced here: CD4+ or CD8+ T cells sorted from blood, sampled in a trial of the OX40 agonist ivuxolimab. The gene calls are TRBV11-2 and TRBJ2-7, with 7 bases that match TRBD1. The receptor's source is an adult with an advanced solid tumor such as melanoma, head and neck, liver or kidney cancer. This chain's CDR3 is CASSVDRNSYEQYF. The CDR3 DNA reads TGTGCCAGCAGCGTGGACAGGAACTCCTACGAGCAGTACTTC.